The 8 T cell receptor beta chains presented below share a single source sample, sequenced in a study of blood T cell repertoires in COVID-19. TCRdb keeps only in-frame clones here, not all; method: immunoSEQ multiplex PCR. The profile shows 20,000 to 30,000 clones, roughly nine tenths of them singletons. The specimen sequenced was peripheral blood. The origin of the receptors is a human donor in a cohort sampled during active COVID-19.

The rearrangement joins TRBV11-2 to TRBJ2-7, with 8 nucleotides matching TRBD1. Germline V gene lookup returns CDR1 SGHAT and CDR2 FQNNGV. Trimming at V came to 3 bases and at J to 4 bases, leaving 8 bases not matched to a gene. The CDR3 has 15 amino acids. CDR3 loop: CASSFGTGGGYEQYF. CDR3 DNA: TGTGCCAGCAGCTTTGGGACAGGAGGGGGTTACGAGCAGTACTTC.

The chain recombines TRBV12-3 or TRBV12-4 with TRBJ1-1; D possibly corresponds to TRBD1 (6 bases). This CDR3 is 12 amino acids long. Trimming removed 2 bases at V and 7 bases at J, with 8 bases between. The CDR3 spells CASSLTRGEAFF. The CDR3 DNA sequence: TGTGCCAGCAGTTTAACCAGGGGTGAAGCTTTCTTT.

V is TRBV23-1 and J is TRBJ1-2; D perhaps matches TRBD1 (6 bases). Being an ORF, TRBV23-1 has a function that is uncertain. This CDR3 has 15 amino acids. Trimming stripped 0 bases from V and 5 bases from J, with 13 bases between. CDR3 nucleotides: TGCGCCAGCAGTCAATCGCTAGGACAGCTTTATGGCTACACCTTC. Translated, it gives CASSQSLGQLYGYTF.

CDR3 coding DNA: TGCGCCAGCAGGCGGTGGACTAGCGGGAGGGTCCTCTCCTACAATGAGCAGTTCTTC. As protein: CASRRWTSGRVLSYNEQFF. The gene calls are TRBV5-1 and TRBJ2-1; 15 bases line up with TRBD2. This CDR3 has 19 residues. After removal of 5 bases from V and 0 bases from J, the junction contained 9 bases not matched to a gene. Germline V gene sequence: CDR1 SGHRS, CDR2 YFSETQ.

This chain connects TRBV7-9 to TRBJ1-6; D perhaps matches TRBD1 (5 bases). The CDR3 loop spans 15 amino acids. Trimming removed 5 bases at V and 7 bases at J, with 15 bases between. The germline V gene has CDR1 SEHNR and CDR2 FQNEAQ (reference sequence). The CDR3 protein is CASSPSGAGNSPLHF. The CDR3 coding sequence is TGTGCCAGCAGCCCTAGTGGGGCAGGGAATTCACCCCTCCACTTT.

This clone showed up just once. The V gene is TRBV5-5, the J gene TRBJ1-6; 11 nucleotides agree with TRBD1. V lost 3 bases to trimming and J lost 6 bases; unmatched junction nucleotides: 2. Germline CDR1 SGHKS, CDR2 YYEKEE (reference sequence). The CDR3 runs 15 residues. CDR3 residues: CASSWDRGVNSPLHF. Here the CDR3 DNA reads TGTGCCAGCAGCTGGGACAGGGGGGTTAATTCACCCCTCCACTTT.

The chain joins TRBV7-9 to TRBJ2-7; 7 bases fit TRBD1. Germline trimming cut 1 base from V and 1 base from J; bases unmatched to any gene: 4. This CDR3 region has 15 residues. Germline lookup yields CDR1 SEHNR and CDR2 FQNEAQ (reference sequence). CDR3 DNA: TGTGCCAGCAGCTTAGAGGGGGCTGCTTCCTACGAGCAGTACTTC. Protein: CASSLEGAASYEQYF.

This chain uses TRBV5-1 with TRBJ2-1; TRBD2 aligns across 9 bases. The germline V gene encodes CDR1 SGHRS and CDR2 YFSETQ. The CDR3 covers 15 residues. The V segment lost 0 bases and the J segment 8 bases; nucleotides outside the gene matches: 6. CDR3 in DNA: TGCGCCAGCAGCTTGGATAGCGGGGGTATCTATGAGCAGTTCTTC. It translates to CASSLDSGGIYEQFF.